The 32 T cell receptor beta chains below come from one sample, sequenced in a study of blood T cell repertoires in COVID-19. Libraries were prepared by immunoSEQ multiplex PCR; TCRdb keeps only in-frame clonotypes and omits some of them. The data show about 310,000 clones, with around 86% seen just once and 1% held by the top ten. The sample consisted of peripheral blood. The receptors come from a man in his fifties with active or convalescent COVID-19.

The chain has TRBV7-9 and TRBJ2-3, with TRBD2 matching 8 bases. From germline, CDR1 is SEHNR and CDR2 FQNEAQ (reference sequence). The junction had 10 bases not matched to a gene; V was cut back by 3 bases and J by 5 bases. The CDR3 consists of 16 residues. Here the CDR3 DNA reads TGTGCCAGCAGCTTGGGGGGGGCGGGGGGCGGAGATACGCAGTATTTT. Its protein is CASSLGGAGGGDTQYF.

This clone was picked up a small number of times. This chain uses TRBV5-5 with TRBJ2-3, with 9 bases aligning to TRBD1. The CDR3 totals 14 residues. Losses at the gene ends were 3 bases for V and 4 bases for J; bases not matched to a gene: 3. The germline V gene encodes CDR1 SGHKS and CDR2 YYEKEE (reference sequence). This chain's CDR3 is CASSWTGASDTQYF. CDR3 in DNA: TGTGCCAGCAGCTGGACAGGGGCTTCAGATACGCAGTATTTT.

The chain carries TRBV7-2 and TRBJ1-5; no reliable D call. The germline CDR1 and CDR2 sequences are SGHTA and FQGNSA. The CDR3 spans 15 residues. V lost 3 bases to trimming and J lost 4 bases, with 13 bases between them. CDR3 in DNA: TGTGCCAGCAGCTTGCGTGATACGGGAAATCAGCCCCAGCATTTT. It codes for CASSLRDTGNQPQHF.

The chain recombines TRBV28 with TRBJ2-5, with D unresolved. The CDR3 totals 12 residues. Trimming shortened V by 4 bases and J by 9 bases, and 12 bases separated the two germline ends. From germline, CDR1 is MDHEN and CDR2 SYDVKM. The CDR3 protein is CASSSTLAAQYF. The CDR3 bases are TGTGCCAGCAGTTCGACCTTGGCGGCCCAGTACTTC.

V and J are TRBV4-1 and TRBJ2-7; 10 nucleotides agree with TRBD1. The CDR3 is made up of 16 amino acids. J gave up 5 bases and V 4 bases, and 11 bases lay outside the gene matches. Germline V gives CDR1 MGHRA, CDR2 YSYEKL. This chain's CDR3 is CASSPSSDRGLHEQYF. The CDR3 DNA is TGCGCCAGCAGCCCCTCTTCCGACAGGGGGCTTCACGAGCAGTACTTC.

The chain employs TRBV14 and TRBJ2-1, with TRBD2 matching over 7 bases. Trimming cost V 4 bases and J 10 bases; bases outside gene matches: 13. The CDR3 extends over 15 amino acids. Germline loops: CDR1 SGHDN, CDR2 FVKESK. The DNA of the CDR3 is TGTGCCAGCAGCCGCGTTCTAGCGGCGAAGGCGGAGCAGTTCTTC. Translating gives CASSRVLAAKAEQFF.

The chain is built from TRBV28 and TRBJ2-2; tentatively, D is TRBD2 (5 bases). Germline CDR1 MDHEN, CDR2 SYDVKM. The ends were cut back, 8 bases at V and 5 bases at J, with 18 bases in the middle. The CDR3 has 15 amino acids. This chain's CDR3 is CASRRAGRDTGELFF. The DNA of the CDR3 is TGTGCCAGCCGCCGTGCCGGTCGGGATACCGGGGAGCTGTTTTTT.

The chain couples TRBV30 to TRBJ1-1; maybe TRBD1 (6 bases). V was trimmed by 3 bases and J by 4 bases, leaving 9 bases between them. The CDR3 loop spans 12 amino acids. Germline CDR1 reads GTSNPN; CDR2 reads SVGIG (reference sequence). Written as DNA, the CDR3 is TGTGCCTGGAGCAGGGGAATCACTGAAGCTTTCTTT. Protein product: CAWSRGITEAFF.

The sample holds a few counts of this clone. The V gene is TRBV19, the J gene TRBJ1-5; D unresolved. The germline CDR1 and CDR2 sequences are LNHDA and SQIVND (reference sequence). V was pared by 5 bases and J by 5 bases, with 16 bases between. The CDR3 contains 15 residues. The chain's CDR3 is CASSSRPTVDQPQHF. As DNA, the CDR3 is TGTGCCAGTAGTTCTCGCCCTACCGTGGATCAGCCCCAGCATTTT.

This chain joins TRBV4-1 and TRBJ2-1, with TRBD1 matching 8 bases. J was trimmed by 1 base and V by 6 bases; bases with no gene match: 5. Germline V gene sequence: CDR1 MGHRA, CDR2 YSYEKL. This CDR3 region has 15 residues. In DNA form, the CDR3 reads TGCGCCAGCAGTCTCCAGGGGGCGTCCTACAATGAGCAGTTCTTC. Amino acids: CASSLQGASYNEQFF.

This chain joins TRBV28 and TRBJ1-5; D remains ambiguous. Trimming stripped 7 bases from V and 2 bases from J, with 18 bases between. The CDR3 is 16 amino acids. Germline V gene data show CDR1 as MDHEN and CDR2 as SYDVKM. CDR3 DNA: TGTGCCAGCACCTCAATCGGGGTAGAAGGCAATCAGCCCCAGCATTTT. This codes for CASTSIGVEGNQPQHF.

The rearrangement joins TRBV10-3 to TRBJ1-2; D unclear. The length of the CDR3 is 14 residues. The V end lost 4 bases, the J end lost 4 bases, and 13 bases lay between the germline ends. CDR1 is ENHRY, CDR2 SYGVKD, per germline. The CDR3 DNA is TGTGCCATCAGTGGTGGAGGAGGCGTCTATGGCTACACCTTC. It is translated as CAISGGGGVYGYTF.

This sequence joins TRBV5-4 and TRBJ1-1, with D possibly being TRBD1 (6 bases). Per the germline V gene, CDR1 is SGHNT and CDR2 is YYREEE (reference sequence). The length of the CDR3 is 13 residues. Trimming left V 10 bases short and J 1 base short, with 14 bases between. CDR3 sequence: CAGGRDKNTEAFF. The CDR3 DNA reads as TGTGCCGGGGGCAGGGATAAGAACACTGAAGCTTTCTTT.

The genes are TRBV15 and TRBJ2-1; D gene unclear. CDR1 LNHNV and CDR2 YYDKDF come from the germline V gene (reference sequence). Trimming stripped 9 bases from V and 1 base from J, with 16 bases between. CDR3 length: 15 amino acids. CDR3 protein: CATDNTPSSYNEQFF. The CDR3, as DNA: TGTGCCACAGATAATACTCCTAGTTCCTACAATGAGCAGTTCTTC.

This clone was seen only a few times. The chain joins TRBV5-6 to TRBJ1-2; no definite D call. Trimming took 1 base from V and 7 from J, leaving 17 bases between them. CDR3 length equals 15 residues. Germline V gene sequence: CDR1 SGHDT, CDR2 YYEEEE. The CDR3 nucleotides read TGTGCCAGCAGCTTGTGGGCGGGAATGATGTCTGGCTACACCTTC. Residues: CASSLWAGMMSGYTF.

This clone was detected only once. The chain couples TRBV7-9 to TRBJ1-4; D is possibly TRBD1 (6 bases). This CDR3 comprises 15 residues. Germline loops: CDR1 SEHNR, CDR2 FQNEAQ (reference sequence). V gave up 5 bases and J gave up 4 bases, with 14 bases separating them. CDR3 amino acids: CASSNYRAFNEKLFF. The CDR3 region has the DNA TGTGCCAGCAGCAACTACAGGGCGTTTAATGAAAAACTGTTTTTT.

The V gene is TRBV28, the J gene TRBJ1-2; a possible D gene is TRBD1 (5 bases). The CDR3 contains 11 residues. V was cut by 7 bases and J by 5 bases, with 8 bases left in between. The germline CDR1 and CDR2 sequences are MDHEN and SYDVKM. CDR3 residues: CASTDRYGYTF. DNA of the CDR3: TGTGCCAGCACAGACAGATATGGCTACACCTTC.

V is TRBV29-1 and J is TRBJ1-5; 7 bases are shared with TRBD1. The V gene end was trimmed by 6 bases and the J gene end by 7 bases; junction bases not matched to a gene: 9. Looked up from germline, CDR1 is SQVTM and CDR2 is ANQGSEA. The CDR3 is 13 amino acids. The DNA for the CDR3 is TGCAGCGTCGGCTCAGGGGGGTTACAGCCCCAGCATTTT. Protein product: CSVGSGGLQPQHF. The whole variable domain, remainder taken from reference TRBV29-1 and TRBJ1-5, is SAVISQKPSRDICQRGTSLTIQCQVDSQVTMMFWYRQQPGQSLTLIATANQGSEATYESGFVIDKFPISRPNLTFSTLTVSNMSPEDSSIYLCSVGSGGLQPQHFGDGTRLSIL.

CDR3 DNA: TGTGCCACTAAGGGGAGGGCGGAAGAAAAACTGTTTTTT. Translation: CATKGRAEEKLFF. The chain has TRBV2 and TRBJ1-4, with D possibly matching TRBD1 (5 bases). This CDR3 contains 13 residues. Germline-derived CDR1 and CDR2 are SNHLY and FYNNEI. Between the trimmed V and J ends, which lost 10 bases and 8 bases, there was a span of 17 bases.

The chain uses TRBV2 and TRBJ2-7; D gene uncertain. The germline gives CDR1 SNHLY, CDR2 FYNNEI. V was pared by 2 bases and J by 3 bases, with 5 bases between. This CDR3 is 12 amino acids long. DNA for the CDR3: TGTGCCAGCAGTGAACCTTACTACGAGCAGTACTTC. This encodes CASSEPYYEQYF.

The chain joins TRBV15 to TRBJ1-2, with D tentatively TRBD1 (5 bases). This CDR3 is 15 amino acids long. Germline CDR1 is LNHNV and CDR2 is YYDKDF (reference sequence). Trimming took off 0 bases at V and 4 bases at J, with 12 bases between the two ends. CDR3 protein: CATSRDPAGGYGYTF. CDR3 DNA: TGTGCCACCAGCAGAGATCCTGCGGGGGGCTATGGCTACACCTTC.

The V and J genes are TRBV5-6 and TRBJ1-2, with a weak D call TRBD1 (6 bases). The length of the CDR3 is 14 residues. V gave up 5 bases and J gave up 3 bases, with 14 bases separating them. Germline assignment: CDR1 SGHDT and CDR2 YYEEEE. The chain's CDR3 is CASSLTQGYYGYTF. CDR3 bases: TGTGCCAGCAGTTTGACACAGGGTTACTATGGCTACACCTTC.

V gene TRBV2 combines with J gene TRBJ1-3; D might be TRBD1 (5 bases). Deletions cut 10 bases from V and 0 bases from J, with 13 bases between. CDR1 SNHLY and CDR2 FYNNEI come from the germline V gene. CDR3 length: 14 residues. CDR3 nucleotides: TGTGCCACCGGGGGACCGAACTCTGGAAACACCATATATTTT. Encoded protein: CATGGPNSGNTIYF.

The chain joins TRBV28 to TRBJ2-1; D might be TRBD2 (5 bases). Germline values: CDR1 MDHEN, CDR2 SYDVKM. This CDR3 contains 15 residues. The V and J ends lost 2 bases and 0 bases respectively, with 8 bases between them. The CDR3 region is CASSLSGSSYNEQFF. In nucleotides, the CDR3 is TGTGCCAGCAGTTTAAGTGGGAGCTCCTACAATGAGCAGTTCTTC.

The chain recombines TRBV9 with TRBJ1-1; D remains ambiguous. V was pared by 0 bases and J by 1 base, with 4 bases between. CDR1 and CDR2 from the germline V gene are SGDLS and YYNGEE. CDR3 size: 13 residues. The CDR3 DNA sequence: TGTGCCAGCAGCGTAGACTGGAACACTGAAGCTTTCTTT. It specifies CASSVDWNTEAFF.

This chain joins TRBV7-2 and TRBJ2-1, with TRBD2 matching over 9 bases. The CDR3 spans 15 residues. V gave up 2 bases and J gave up 6 bases; unmatched junction bases: 5. Germline CDR1 and CDR2: SGHTA and FQGNSA. CDR3 loop: CASSLTRAGGNEQFF. The CDR3 DNA reads TGTGCCAGCAGCTTAACTAGAGCGGGGGGCAATGAGCAGTTCTTC.

The chain couples TRBV28 to TRBJ2-2; TRBD2 might be the D (6 bases). Trimming took 6 bases from V and 4 from J, leaving 21 bases between them. The CDR3 consists of 17 residues. Per germline, CDR1 MDHEN and CDR2 SYDVKM. The chain's CDR3 is CASRPPGSWGGTGELFF. CDR3 DNA: TGTGCCAGCAGACCCCCCGGGAGTTGGGGAGGCACCGGGGAGCTGTTTTTT.

The chain links TRBV24-1 to TRBJ2-3; unclear D gene. The CDR3 is 13 residues long. V was clipped by 4 bases and J by 3 bases, with 7 bases between them. Germline V gene sequence: CDR1 KGHDR, CDR2 SFDVKD. The CDR3 region is CATSDGLTDTQYF. DNA of the CDR3: TGTGCCACCAGTGACGGTTTGACAGATACGCAGTATTTT.

The genes are TRBV7-2 and TRBJ2-1; 7 bases map to TRBD1. CDR3 size: 14 residues. Germline CDR1 reads SGHTA; CDR2 reads FQGNSA. The ends lost 10 bases at V and 3 bases at J; junction bases unmatched: 9. The CDR3 reads CATSGQRNYNEQFF. The CDR3 DNA reads TGTGCCACCTCGGGACAGCGAAACTACAATGAGCAGTTCTTC.

This clone occurred once. This rearrangement joins TRBV2 to TRBJ1-2, with 8 bases lining up with TRBD1. The CDR3 consists of 13 residues. V lost 7 bases, J lost 8 bases, and 9 bases stayed unmatched. Germline V CDR1 and CDR2: SNHLY, FYNNEI. DNA of the CDR3: TGTGCCAGCACCGAACGGACAGGGCAAGGCTACACCTTC. Translating gives CASTERTGQGYTF.

The rearrangement joins TRBV19 to TRBJ2-7, with D tentatively TRBD2 (5 bases). Looked up from germline, CDR1 is LNHDA and CDR2 is SQIVND (reference sequence). The CDR3 loop spans 14 amino acids. With 0 bases removed from V and 3 bases from J, the gap between germline ends came to 9 bases. CDR3: CASSIEGGFYEQYF. The CDR3 bases are TGTGCCAGTAGTATAGAGGGCGGGTTCTACGAGCAGTACTTC.

The V call is TRBV24-1, the J call TRBJ2-3, with 12 bases that match TRBD2. Germline V gene data show CDR1 as KGHDR and CDR2 as SFDVKD. This CDR3 is built from 18 residues. J was trimmed by 2 bases and V by 3 bases; bases with no gene match: 8. Here the CDR3 DNA reads TGTGCCACCAGTGATCCGACTAGCGGGAGCCGGTACACAGATACGCAGTATTTT. Translation gives CATSDPTSGSRYTDTQYF.